This T cell receptor beta chain is drawn from a study of T-cell reconstitution after alpha-beta-depleted transplantation in children (dated by TCRdb to 2016 to 2017). Regarding the research as a whole: The study quantitatively tracked T-cell immune reconstitution after TCRalphabeta/CD19-depleted allogeneic hematopoietic cell transplantation in children using TCR repertoire profiling. What the research found in general, with its limitations: In some patients, the high TCRbeta diversity seen at day 60 was put down to recipient T cells and intrathymic progenitors that had survived conditioning. About two months after transplant, the apparently early recovery of alphabetaT-cell counts reportedly depended on just several hundred clones that had expanded rapidly and came from non-depleted graft cells. The frequencies of hyperexpanded clones fell over the following months, and after one year, T-cell counts and TCRbeta diversity were mostly attributed to newly produced T cells.

This clonotype was detected a few times. Its antigen specificity is not known. Base qualities are not recorded, but no much larger clone differs from it by a single base. The label giving this sample's treatment or condition can be read as: allogeneic hematopoietic cell transplantation with graft depleted of TCRalphabeta T cells and CD19 B cells. TCRalphabeta/CD19-depleted allogeneic hematopoietic cell grafts were given to the transplant recipients, all of whom were children. Libraries were built with PCR. The data were produced on an Illumina HiSeq 2500. TCR libraries were prepared with molecular barcoding, using unique molecular identifiers to normalize TCRbeta repertoire quantification. TCRdb cleaned the public reads at Q25 with fastp, built clones with MiXCR and kept in-frame beta chains. Every CDR3 protein is listed once, alongside the most common genes and DNA of its rows. The sample has roughly 490,000 distinct CDR3 sequences on record, about an eighth of them singletons. The ten largest clones take up about 15% of the sample.

V was cut back by 8 bases and J by 7 bases, leaving a gap of 12 bases between them. From the cysteine up to the phenylalanine, the CDR3 has a length of 11 residues. Only CDR3 DNA is held: 33 bases, read in frame from base 1. Sequences SQVTM (CDR1) and ANQGSEA (CDR2) are obtained from the germline V gene. Source: PBMCs, mostly from graft donor cells, taken 180 days after TCRalphabeta/CD19-depleted stem cell transplant. The V and J segments used are TRBV29-1 and TRBJ2-1; no D gene is confidently identified. The clonotype comes from a female patient under 10 years old who had a stem cell transplant for aplastic anemia, so the T cells may come from the graft donor. The CDR3 region: CSPQPVNEQFF. The sequenced DNA: TGCAGCCCTCAGCCGGTGAATGAGCAGTTCTTC.